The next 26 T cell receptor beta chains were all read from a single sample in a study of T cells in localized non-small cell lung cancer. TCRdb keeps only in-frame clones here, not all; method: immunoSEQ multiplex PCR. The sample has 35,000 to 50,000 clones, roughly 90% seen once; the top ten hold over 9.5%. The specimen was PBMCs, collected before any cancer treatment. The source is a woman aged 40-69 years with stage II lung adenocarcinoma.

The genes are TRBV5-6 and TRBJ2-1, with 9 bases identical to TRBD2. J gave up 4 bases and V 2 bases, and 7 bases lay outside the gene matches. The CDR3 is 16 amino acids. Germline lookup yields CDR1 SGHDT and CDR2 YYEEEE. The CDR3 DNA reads TGTGCCAGCAGCTTCTTTACTAGCGGGCAATACAATGAGCAGTTCTTC. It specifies CASSFFTSGQYNEQFF.

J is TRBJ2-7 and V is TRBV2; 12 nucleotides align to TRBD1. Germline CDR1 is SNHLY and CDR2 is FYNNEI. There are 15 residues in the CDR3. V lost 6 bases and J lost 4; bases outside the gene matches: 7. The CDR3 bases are TGTGCCAGCAGCGCCGGGACAGGGGGCAAATACGAGCAGTACTTC. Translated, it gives CASSAGTGGKYEQYF.

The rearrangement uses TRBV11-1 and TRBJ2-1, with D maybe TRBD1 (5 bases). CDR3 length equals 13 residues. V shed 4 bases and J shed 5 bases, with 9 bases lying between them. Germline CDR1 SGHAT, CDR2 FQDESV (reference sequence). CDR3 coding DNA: TGTGCCAGCAGCTGGGGCGGCAACAATGAGCAGTTCTTC. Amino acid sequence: CASSWGGNNEQFF.

In DNA form, the CDR3 reads TGTGCCAGCAGCTTCGGATCGGGGAACACTGAAGCTTTCTTT. This codes for CASSFGSGNTEAFF. The J gene is TRBJ1-1, the V gene TRBV7-8; D is undetermined. In germline, CDR1 is SGHVS, CDR2 FQNEAQ. The CDR3 spans 14 residues. V shed 3 bases and J shed 1 base, with 9 bases lying between them. Drawing the rest from reference TRBV7-8 and TRBJ1-1, the complete variable domain is GAGVSQSPRYKVAKRGQDVALRCDPISGHVSLFWYQQALGQGPEFLTYFQNEAQLDKSGLPSDRFFAERPEGSVSTLKIQRTQQEDSAVYLCASSFGSGNTEAFFGQGTRLTVV.

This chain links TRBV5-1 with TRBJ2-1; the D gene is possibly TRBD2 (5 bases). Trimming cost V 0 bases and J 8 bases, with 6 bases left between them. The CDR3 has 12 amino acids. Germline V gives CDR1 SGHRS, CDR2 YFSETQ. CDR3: CASSLARDEQFF. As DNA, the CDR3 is TGCGCCAGCAGCTTGGCGAGGGATGAGCAGTTCTTC.

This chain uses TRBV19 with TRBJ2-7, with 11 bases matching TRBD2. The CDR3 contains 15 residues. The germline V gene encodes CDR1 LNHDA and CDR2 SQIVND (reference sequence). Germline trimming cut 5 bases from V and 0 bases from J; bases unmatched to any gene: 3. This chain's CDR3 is CASSLAGGSSYEQYF. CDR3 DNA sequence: TGTGCCAGTAGTTTAGCGGGGGGGAGCTCCTACGAGCAGTACTTC. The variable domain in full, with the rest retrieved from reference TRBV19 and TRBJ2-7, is DGGITQSPKYLFRKEGQNVTLSCEQNLNHDAMYWYRQDPGQGLRLIYYSQIVNDFQKGDIAEGYSVSREKKESFPLTVTSAQKNPTAFYLCASSLAGGSSYEQYFGPGTRLTVT.

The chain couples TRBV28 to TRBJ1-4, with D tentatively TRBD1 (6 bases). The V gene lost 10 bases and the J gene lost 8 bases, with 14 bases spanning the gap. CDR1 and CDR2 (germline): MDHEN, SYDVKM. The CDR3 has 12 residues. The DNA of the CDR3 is TGTGCCATACAGGGAGTACGAGAAAAACTGTTTTTT. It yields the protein CAIQGVREKLFF.

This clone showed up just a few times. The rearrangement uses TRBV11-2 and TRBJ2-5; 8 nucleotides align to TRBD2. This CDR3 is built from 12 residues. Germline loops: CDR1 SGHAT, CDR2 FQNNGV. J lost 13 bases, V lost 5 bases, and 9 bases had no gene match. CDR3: CASSPPGGVRYF. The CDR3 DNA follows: TGTGCCAGCAGCCCCCCGGGGGGGGTACGGTACTTC.

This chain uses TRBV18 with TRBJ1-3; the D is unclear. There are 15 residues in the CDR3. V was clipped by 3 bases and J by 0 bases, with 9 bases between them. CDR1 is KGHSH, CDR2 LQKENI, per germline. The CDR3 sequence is CASSPSPDSGNTIYF. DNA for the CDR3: TGTGCCAGCTCACCTTCCCCCGACTCTGGAAACACCATATATTTT.

The CDR3 DNA reads TGTGCCAGCAGCGTAGGGGACAGGGACAATCAGCCCCAGCATTTT. Translation: CASSVGDRDNQPQHF. This chain uses TRBV9 with TRBJ1-5, with TRBD1 matching 9 bases. CDR1 SGDLS and CDR2 YYNGEE come from the germline V gene. Trimming cost V 0 bases and J 3 bases; bases outside gene matches: 1. The CDR3 consists of 15 residues. Drawing the rest from reference TRBV9 and TRBJ1-5, the complete variable domain is DSGVTQTPKHLITATGQRVTLRCSPRSGDLSVYWYQQSLDQGLQFLIQYYNGEERAKGNILERFSAQQFPDLHSELNLSSLELGDSALYFCASSVGDRDNQPQHFGDGTRLSIL.

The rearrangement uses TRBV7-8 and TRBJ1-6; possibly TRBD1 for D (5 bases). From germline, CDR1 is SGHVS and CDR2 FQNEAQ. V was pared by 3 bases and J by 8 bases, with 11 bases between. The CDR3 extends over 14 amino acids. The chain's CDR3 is CASSFDTGDSPLHF. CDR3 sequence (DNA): TGTGCCAGCAGCTTCGATACGGGGGATTCACCCCTCCACTTT.

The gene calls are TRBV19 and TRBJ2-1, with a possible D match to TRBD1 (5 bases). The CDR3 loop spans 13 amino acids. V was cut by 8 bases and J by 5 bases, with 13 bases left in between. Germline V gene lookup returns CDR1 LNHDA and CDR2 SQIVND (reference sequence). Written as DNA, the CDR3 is TGTGCCAGTTCTCCCGACAGCAACAATGAGCAGTTCTTC. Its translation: CASSPDSNNEQFF. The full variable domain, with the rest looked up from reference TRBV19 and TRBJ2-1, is DGGITQSPKYLFRKEGQNVTLSCEQNLNHDAMYWYRQDPGQGLRLIYYSQIVNDFQKGDIAEGYSVSREKKESFPLTVTSAQKNPTAFYLCASSPDSNNEQFFGPGTRLTVL.

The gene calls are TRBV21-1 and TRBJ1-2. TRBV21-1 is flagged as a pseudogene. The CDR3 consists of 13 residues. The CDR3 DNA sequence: TGTGCCAGCAGCAAAGGCGAGCTTTATGGCTACACCTTC. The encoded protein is CASSKGELYGYTF.

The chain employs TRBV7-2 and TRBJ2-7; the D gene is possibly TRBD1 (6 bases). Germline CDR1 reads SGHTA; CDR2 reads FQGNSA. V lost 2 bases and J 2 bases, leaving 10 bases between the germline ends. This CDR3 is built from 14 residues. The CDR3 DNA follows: TGTGCCAGCAGCTTAAGGCAGGGGACCTACGAGCAGTACTTC. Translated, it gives CASSLRQGTYEQYF.

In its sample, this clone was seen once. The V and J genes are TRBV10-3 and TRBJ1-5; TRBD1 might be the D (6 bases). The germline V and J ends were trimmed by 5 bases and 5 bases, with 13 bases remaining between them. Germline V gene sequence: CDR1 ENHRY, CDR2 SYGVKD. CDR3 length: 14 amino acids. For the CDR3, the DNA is TGTGCCATCAGTTGGGGGCTGGGGGATCAGCCCCAGCATTTT. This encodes CAISWGLGDQPQHF.

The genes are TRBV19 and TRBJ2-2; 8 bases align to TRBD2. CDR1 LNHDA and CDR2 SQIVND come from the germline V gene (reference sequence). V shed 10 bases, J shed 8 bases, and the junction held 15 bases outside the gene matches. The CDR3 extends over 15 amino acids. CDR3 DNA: TGTGCCACCAACCCAGCGGGGGTCTCATGGGGGGAGCTGTTTTTT. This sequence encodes CATNPAGVSWGELFF.

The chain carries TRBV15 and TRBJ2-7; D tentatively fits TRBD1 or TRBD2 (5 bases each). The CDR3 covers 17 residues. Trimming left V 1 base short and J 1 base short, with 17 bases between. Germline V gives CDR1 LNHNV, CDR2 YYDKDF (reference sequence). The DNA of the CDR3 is TGTGCCACCAGCAGAGCATCGTCTGGGGGTGGATCCTACGAGCAGTACTTC. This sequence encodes CATSRASSGGGSYEQYF.

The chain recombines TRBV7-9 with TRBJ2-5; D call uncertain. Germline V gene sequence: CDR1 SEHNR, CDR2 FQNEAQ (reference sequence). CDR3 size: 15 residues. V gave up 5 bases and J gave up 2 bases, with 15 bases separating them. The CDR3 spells CASSPNRPSQETQYF. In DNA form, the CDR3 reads TGTGCCAGCAGCCCAAACCGACCCTCTCAAGAGACCCAGTACTTC. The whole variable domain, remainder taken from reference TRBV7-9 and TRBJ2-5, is DTGVSQNPRHKITKRGQNVTFRCDPISEHNRLYWYRQTLGQGPEFLTYFQNEAQLEKSRLLSDRFSAERPKGSFSTLEIQRTEQGDSAMYLCASSPNRPSQETQYFGPGTRLLVL.

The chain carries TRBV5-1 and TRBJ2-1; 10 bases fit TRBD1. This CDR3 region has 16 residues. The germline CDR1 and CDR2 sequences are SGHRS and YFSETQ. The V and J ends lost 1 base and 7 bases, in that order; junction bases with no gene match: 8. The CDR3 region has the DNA TGCGCCAGCAGCTTGAAGACCGGGACAGGGGCTAATGAGCAGTTCTTC. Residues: CASSLKTGTGANEQFF.

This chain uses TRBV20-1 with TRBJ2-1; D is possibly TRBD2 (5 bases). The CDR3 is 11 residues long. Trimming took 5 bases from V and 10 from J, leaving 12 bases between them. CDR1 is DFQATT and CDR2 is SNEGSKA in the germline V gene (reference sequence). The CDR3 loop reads CSAAHRGEQFF. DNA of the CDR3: TGCAGTGCTGCTCATAGAGGGGAGCAGTTCTTC.

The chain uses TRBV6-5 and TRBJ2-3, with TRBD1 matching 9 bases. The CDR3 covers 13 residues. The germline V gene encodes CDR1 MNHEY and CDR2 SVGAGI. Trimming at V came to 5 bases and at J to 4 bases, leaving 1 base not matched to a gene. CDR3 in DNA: TGTGCCAGCAGTCGACAGGGGGCAGATACGCAGTATTTT. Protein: CASSRQGADTQYF.

The DNA for the CDR3 is TGTGCCAGCAGTTTATCACAGGGGCCAAATGAAAAACTGTTTTTT. As protein: CASSLSQGPNEKLFF. The chain recombines TRBV28 with TRBJ1-4; 7 positions match TRBD1. V lost 1 base and J lost 5; bases outside the gene matches: 4. CDR3 length: 15 amino acids. CDR1 is MDHEN and CDR2 is SYDVKM in the germline V gene.

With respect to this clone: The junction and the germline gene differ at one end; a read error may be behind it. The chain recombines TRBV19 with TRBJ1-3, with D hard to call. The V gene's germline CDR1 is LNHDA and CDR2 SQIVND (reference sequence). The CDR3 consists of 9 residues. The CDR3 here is CSGGNTIYF. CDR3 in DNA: TGCAGCGGTGGGAACACCATATATTTT.

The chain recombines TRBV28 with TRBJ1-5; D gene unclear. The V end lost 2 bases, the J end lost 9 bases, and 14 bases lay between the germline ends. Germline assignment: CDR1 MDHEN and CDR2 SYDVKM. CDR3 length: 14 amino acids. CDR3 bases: TGTGCCAGCAGTTTAACCTCCGCGGGCGCGCCCCAGCATTTT. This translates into CASSLTSAGAPQHF.

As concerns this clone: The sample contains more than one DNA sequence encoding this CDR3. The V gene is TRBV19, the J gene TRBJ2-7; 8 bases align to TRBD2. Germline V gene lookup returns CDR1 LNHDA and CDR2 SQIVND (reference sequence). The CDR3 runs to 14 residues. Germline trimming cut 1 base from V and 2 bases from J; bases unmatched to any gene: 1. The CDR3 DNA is TGTGCCAGTAGTATAGTGGGACTAGCCTACGAGCAGTACTTC. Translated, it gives CASSIVGLAYEQYF.

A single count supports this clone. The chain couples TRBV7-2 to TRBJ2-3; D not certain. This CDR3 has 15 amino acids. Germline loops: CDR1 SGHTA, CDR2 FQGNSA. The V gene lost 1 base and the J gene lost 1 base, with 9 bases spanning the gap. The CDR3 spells CASSLDGSGTDTQYF. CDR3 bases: TGTGCCAGCAGCTTAGATGGTTCTGGCACAGATACGCAGTATTTT.